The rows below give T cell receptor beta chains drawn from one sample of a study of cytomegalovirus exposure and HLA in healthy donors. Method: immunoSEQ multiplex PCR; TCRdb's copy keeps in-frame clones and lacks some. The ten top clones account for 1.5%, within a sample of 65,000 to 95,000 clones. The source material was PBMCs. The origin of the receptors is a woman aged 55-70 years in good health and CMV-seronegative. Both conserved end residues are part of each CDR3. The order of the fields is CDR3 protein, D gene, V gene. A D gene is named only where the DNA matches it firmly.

CDR3 protein: CASSEGLAGVYEQYF
D gene: TRBD2
V gene: TRBV2

CDR3 protein: CASSLAQPNYYEQYF
D gene: NA
V gene: TRBV5-1

CDR3 protein: CASSLAAYTDTQYF
D gene: TRBD2
V gene: TRBV7-3

CDR3 protein: CASRPEVTYEQYF
D gene: NA
V gene: TRBV27

CDR3 protein: CASSQDSPHQQGILYEQYF
D gene: NA
V gene: TRBV4-1

CDR3 protein: CASSQDHGTGNEKLFF
D gene: TRBD1
V gene: TRBV4-2

CDR3 protein: CASSVGVAGGLPDTQYF
D gene: TRBD2
V gene: TRBV9

CDR3 protein: CAVPSGTKSLVAKNIQYF
D gene: TRBD2
V gene: TRBV28

CDR3 protein: CASTRTSGAYEQYF
D gene: TRBD2
V gene: TRBV2

CDR3 protein: CASSAYSGMGAGELFF
D gene: TRBD2
V gene: TRBV2

CDR3 protein: CASTIGGDRGLGEQFF
D gene: TRBD1
V gene: TRBV9